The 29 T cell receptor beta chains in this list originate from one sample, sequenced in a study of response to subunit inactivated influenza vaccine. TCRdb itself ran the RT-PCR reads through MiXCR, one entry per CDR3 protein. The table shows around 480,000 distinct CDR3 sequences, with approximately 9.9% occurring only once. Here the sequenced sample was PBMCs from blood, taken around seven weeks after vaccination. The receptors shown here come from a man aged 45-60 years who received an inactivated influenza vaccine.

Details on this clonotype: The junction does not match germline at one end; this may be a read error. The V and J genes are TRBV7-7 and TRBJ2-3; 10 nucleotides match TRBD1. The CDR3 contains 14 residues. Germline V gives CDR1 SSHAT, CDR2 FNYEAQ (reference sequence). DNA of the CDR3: TGTGCTAGCAGCTCAGGGACAGGGGCAGATACGCAGTATTTT. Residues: CASSSGTGADTQYF.

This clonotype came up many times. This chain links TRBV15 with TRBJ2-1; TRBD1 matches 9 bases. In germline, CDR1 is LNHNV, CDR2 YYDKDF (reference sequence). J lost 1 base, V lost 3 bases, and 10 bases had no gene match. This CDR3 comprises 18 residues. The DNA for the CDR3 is TGTGCCACCAGCAGTGTACCTGGGACAGGGAGATCCTACAATGAGCAGTTCTTC. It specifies CATSSVPGTGRSYNEQFF.

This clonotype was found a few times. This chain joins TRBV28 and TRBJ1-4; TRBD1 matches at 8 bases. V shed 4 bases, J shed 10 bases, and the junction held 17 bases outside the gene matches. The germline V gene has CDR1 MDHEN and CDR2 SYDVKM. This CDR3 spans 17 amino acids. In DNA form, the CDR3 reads TGTGCCAGCAGTTCAGGGGGGCCCCAGGGGGCGCATAGAAAACTGTTTTTT. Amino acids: CASSSGGPQGAHRKLFF.

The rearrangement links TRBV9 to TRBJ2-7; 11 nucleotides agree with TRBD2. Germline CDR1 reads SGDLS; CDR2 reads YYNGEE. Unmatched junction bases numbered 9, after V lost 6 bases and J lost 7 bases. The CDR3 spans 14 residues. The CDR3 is CASNPGTSGLEQYF. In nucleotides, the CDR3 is TGTGCCAGCAACCCGGGGACTAGCGGATTAGAGCAGTACTTC.

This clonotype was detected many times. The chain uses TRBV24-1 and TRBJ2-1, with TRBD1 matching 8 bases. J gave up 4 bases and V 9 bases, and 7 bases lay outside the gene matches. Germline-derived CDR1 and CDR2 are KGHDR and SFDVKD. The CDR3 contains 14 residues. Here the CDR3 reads CATAGGAGYNEQFF. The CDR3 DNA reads TGTGCCACCGCAGGGGGCGCCGGTTACAATGAGCAGTTCTTC.

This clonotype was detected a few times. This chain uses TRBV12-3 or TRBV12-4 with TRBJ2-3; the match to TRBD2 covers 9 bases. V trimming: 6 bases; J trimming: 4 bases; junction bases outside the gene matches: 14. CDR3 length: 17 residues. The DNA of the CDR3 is TGTGCCAGCAGCCCCAACGCGGTAGCGGGGGCACCAGATACGCAGTATTTT. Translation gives CASSPNAVAGAPDTQYF.

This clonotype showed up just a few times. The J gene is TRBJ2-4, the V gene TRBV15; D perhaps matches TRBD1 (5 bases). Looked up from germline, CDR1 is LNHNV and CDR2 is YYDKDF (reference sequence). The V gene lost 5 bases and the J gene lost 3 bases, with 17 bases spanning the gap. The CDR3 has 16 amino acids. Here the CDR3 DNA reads TGTGCCACCAGCCCTCCTTTGGGGCGTGGCAAAAACATTCAGTACTTC. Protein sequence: CATSPPLGRGKNIQYF.

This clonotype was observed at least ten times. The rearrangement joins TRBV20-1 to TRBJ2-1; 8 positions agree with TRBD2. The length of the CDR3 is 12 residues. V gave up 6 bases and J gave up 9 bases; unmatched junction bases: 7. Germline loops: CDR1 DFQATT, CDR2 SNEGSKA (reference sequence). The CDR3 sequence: CSAGLAVGEQFF. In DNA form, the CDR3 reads TGCAGTGCCGGACTAGCTGTAGGTGAGCAGTTCTTC.

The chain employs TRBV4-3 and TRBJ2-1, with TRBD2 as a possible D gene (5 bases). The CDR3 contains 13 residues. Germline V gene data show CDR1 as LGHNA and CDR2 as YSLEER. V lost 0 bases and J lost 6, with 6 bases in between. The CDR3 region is CASSQEAGNEQFF. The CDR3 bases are TGCGCCAGCAGCCAAGAGGCGGGCAATGAGCAGTTCTTC.

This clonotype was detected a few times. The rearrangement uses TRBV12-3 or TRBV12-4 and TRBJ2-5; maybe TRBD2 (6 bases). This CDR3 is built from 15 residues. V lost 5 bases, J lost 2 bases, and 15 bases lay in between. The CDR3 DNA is TGTGCCAGCAGTCAATCCGGGACTCCTCAAGAGACCCAGTACTTC. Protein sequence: CASSQSGTPQETQYF.

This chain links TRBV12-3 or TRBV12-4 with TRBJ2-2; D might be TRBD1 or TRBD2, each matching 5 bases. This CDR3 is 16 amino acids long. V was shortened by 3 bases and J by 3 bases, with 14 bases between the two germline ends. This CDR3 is CASSFRTGTHTGELFF. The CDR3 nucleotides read TGTGCCAGCAGTTTCAGAACCGGGACGCACACCGGGGAGCTGTTTTTT.

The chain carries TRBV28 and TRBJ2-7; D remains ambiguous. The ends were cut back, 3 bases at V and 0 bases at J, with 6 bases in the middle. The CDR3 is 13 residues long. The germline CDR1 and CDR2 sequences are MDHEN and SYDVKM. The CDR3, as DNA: TGTGCCAGCAGTTTTACCGCCTCCTACGAGCAGTACTTC. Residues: CASSFTASYEQYF.

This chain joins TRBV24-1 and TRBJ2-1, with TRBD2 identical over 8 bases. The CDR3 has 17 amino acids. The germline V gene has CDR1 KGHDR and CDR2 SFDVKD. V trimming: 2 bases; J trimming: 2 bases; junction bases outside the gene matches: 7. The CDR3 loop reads CATSDSGLADTYNEQFF. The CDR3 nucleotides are TGTGCCACCAGTGATTCCGGACTAGCCGATACCTACAATGAGCAGTTCTTC.

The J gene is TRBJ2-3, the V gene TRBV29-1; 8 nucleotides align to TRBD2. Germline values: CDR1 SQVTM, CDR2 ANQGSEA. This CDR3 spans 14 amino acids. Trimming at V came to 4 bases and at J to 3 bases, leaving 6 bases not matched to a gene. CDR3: CSVVSGSGTDTQYF. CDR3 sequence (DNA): TGCAGCGTTGTAAGCGGGAGCGGGACAGATACGCAGTATTTT.

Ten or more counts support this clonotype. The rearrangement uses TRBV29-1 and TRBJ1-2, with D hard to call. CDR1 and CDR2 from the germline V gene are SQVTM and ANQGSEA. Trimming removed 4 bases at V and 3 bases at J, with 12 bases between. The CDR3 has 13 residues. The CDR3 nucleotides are TGCAGCGTTGGGGGTGGGGTCGACTATGGCTACACCTTC. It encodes CSVGGGVDYGYTF. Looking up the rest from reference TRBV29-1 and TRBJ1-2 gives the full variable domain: SAVISQKPSRDICQRGTSLTIQCQVDSQVTMMFWYRQQPGQSLTLIATANQGSEATYESGFVIDKFPISRPNLTFSTLTVSNMSPEDSSIYLCSVGGGVDYGYTFGSGTRLTVV.

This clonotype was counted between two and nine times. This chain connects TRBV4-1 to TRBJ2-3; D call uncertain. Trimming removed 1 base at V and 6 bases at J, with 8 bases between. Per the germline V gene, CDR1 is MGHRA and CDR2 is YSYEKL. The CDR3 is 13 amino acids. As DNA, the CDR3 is TGCGCCAGCAGCCAAGGTCACCCGGATACGCAGTATTTT. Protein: CASSQGHPDTQYF.

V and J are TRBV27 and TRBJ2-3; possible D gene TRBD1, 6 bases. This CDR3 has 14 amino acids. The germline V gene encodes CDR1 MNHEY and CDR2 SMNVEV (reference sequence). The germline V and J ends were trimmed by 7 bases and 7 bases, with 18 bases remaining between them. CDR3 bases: TGTGCCAGCATCGACCGAACAGGGATACATACGCAGTATTTT. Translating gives CASIDRTGIHTQYF.

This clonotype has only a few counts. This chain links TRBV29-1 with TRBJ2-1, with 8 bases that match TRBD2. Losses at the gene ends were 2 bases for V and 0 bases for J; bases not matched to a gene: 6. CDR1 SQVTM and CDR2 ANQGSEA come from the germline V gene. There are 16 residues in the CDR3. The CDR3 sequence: CSVERGAGGSYNEQFF. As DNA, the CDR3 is TGCAGCGTTGAACGGGGGGCGGGGGGCTCCTACAATGAGCAGTTCTTC.

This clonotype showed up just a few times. CDR3: CASSQESAGGIRGYTF. The CDR3 DNA is TGTGCCAGCAGCCAAGAATCCGCAGGGGGAATTAGAGGCTACACCTTC. V is TRBV4-2 and J is TRBJ1-2, with 7 nucleotides matching TRBD1. The CDR3 length is 16 residues. CDR1 is LGHNA and CDR2 is YNFKEQ in the germline V gene. The ends lost 0 bases at V and 8 bases at J; junction bases unmatched: 12.

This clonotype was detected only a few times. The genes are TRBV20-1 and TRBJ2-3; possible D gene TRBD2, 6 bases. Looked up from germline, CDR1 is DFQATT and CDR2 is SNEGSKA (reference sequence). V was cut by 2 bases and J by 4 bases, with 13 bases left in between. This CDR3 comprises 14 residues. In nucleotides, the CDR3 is TGCAGTGCTAGATCCGGAGCGGGTCCAGATACGCAGTATTTT. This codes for CSARSGAGPDTQYF.

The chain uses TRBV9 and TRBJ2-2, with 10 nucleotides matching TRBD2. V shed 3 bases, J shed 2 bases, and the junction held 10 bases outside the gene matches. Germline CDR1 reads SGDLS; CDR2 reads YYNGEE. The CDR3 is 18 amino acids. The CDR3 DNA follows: TGTGCCAGCAGCGCCCACCTTAGCGGGAGGCTTAACACCGGGGAGCTGTTTTTT. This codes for CASSAHLSGRLNTGELFF. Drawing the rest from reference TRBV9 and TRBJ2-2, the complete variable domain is DSGVTQTPKHLITATGQRVTLRCSPRSGDLSVYWYQQSLDQGLQFLIQYYNGEERAKGNILERFSAQQFPDLHSELNLSSLELGDSALYFCASSAHLSGRLNTGELFFGEGSRLTVL.

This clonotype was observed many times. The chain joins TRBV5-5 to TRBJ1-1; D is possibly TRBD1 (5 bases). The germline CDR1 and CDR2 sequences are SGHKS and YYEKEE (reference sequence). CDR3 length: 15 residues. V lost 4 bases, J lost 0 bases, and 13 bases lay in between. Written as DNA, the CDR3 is TGTGCCAGCAGCCTGCGACAGAGCATGAACACTGAAGCTTTCTTT. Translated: CASSLRQSMNTEAFF. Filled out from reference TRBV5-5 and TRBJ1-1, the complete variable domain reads DAGVTQSPTHLIKTRGQQVTLRCSPISGHKSVSWYQQVLGQGPQFIFQYYEKEERGRGNFPDRFSARQFPNYSSELNVNALLLGDSALYLCASSLRQSMNTEAFFGQGTRLTVV.

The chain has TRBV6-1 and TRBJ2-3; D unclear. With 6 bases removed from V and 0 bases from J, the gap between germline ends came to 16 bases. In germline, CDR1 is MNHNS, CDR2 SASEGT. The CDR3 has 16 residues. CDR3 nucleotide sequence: TGTGCCAGCAGAGCCTTCAGCGATCTTAGCACAGATACGCAGTATTTT. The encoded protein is CASRAFSDLSTDTQYF.

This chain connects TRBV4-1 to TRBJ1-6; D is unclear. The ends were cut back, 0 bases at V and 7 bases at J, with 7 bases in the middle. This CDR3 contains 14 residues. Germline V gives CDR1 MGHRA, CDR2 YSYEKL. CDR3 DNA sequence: TGCGCCAGCAGCCAAGAAGGGCAGAATTCACCCCTCCACTTT. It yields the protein CASSQEGQNSPLHF.

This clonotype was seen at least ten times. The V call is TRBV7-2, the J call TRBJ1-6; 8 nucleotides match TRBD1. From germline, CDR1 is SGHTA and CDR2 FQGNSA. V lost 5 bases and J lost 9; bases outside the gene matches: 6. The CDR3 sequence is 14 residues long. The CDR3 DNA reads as TGTGCCAGCAGCCGGACAGGGATTCGTTCACCCCTCCACTTT. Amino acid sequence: CASSRTGIRSPLHF.

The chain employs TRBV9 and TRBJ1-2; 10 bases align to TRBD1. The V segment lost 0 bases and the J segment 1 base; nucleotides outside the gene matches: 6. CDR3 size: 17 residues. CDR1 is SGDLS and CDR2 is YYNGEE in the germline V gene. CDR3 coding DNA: TGTGCCAGCAGCGTAGACCGGGACAGGGGCCATAACTATGGCTACACCTTC. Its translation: CASSVDRDRGHNYGYTF.

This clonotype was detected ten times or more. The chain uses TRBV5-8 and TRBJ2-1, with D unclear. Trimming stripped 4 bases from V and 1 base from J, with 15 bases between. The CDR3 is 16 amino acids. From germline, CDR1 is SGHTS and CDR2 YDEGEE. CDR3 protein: CASSKARSRSYNEQFF. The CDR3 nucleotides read TGTGCCAGCAGCAAGGCCCGATCTAGGTCCTACAATGAGCAGTTCTTC.

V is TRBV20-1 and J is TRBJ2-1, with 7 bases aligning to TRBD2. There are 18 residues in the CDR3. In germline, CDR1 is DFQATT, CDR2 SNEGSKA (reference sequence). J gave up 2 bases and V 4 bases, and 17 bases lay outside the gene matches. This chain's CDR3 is CSAMRWVGASGTYNEQFF. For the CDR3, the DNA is TGCAGTGCTATGAGGTGGGTTGGGGCTAGCGGAACCTACAATGAGCAGTTCTTC.

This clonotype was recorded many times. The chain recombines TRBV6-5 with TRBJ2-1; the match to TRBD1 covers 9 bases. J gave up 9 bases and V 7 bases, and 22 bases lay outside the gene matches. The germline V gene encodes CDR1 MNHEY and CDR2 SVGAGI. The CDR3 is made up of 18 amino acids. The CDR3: CASTSWRVRDREGSEQFF. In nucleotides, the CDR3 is TGTGCCAGCACTTCATGGAGGGTCCGGGACAGGGAGGGTAGTGAGCAGTTCTTC.